This entry lists 9 T cell receptor beta chains sequenced from one sample in a study of OX40 agonist ivuxolimab in advanced cancers. Sequencing was performed with immunoSEQ multiplex PCR; in TCRdb, only in-frame clones are kept and a portion is missing. Here the sample spans around 110,000 clones, approximately 90% being singletons. The sequencing here drew on CD4+ or CD8+ T cells sorted from blood, taken in a trial of the OX40 agonist ivuxolimab. Receptor source: an adult with an advanced solid tumor such as melanoma, head and neck, liver or kidney cancer.

The chain joins TRBV7-9 to TRBJ2-1; 7 bases line up with TRBD1. Per germline, CDR1 SEHNR and CDR2 FQNEAQ (reference sequence). The CDR3 runs to 15 residues. Trimming removed 5 bases from V and 3 bases from J; junction bases left unmatched: 7. The CDR3 reads CASSLHRGFYNEQFF. DNA for the CDR3: TGTGCCAGCAGCCTACACAGGGGATTCTACAATGAGCAGTTCTTC.

The chain uses TRBV21-1 and TRBJ2-3. TRBV21-1 is labeled a pseudogene. The CDR3 extends over 16 amino acids. The CDR3 is CASSKLKGRLTDTQYF. The CDR3 DNA reads as TGTGCCAGCAGCAAATTAAAGGGACGGCTTACAGATACGCAGTATTTT.

This chain links TRBV5-1 with TRBJ2-1, with a tentative D call TRBD2 (6 bases). Germline CDR1 reads SGHRS; CDR2 reads YFSETQ. V lost 2 bases and J lost 10, with 10 bases in between. The CDR3 runs to 12 residues. The CDR3 DNA reads as TGCGCCAGCAGCTTCCCGCTAGCGGAGCAGTTCTTC. Its translation is CASSFPLAEQFF.

V and J are TRBV9 and TRBJ2-3, with 10 bases aligning to TRBD2. After removal of 7 bases from V and 1 base from J, the junction contained 12 bases not matched to a gene. This CDR3 is built from 17 residues. Per germline, CDR1 SGDLS and CDR2 YYNGEE. DNA of the CDR3: TGTGCCAGCGGGCGGGGCCAGACTAGCGGGCGCACAGATACGCAGTATTTT. Encoded protein: CASGRGQTSGRTDTQYF.

This chain joins TRBV14 and TRBJ2-7; 8 bases align to TRBD1. With V trimmed by 0 bases and J by 5 bases, 12 bases remained unmatched. The germline gives CDR1 SGHDN, CDR2 FVKESK. The CDR3 totals 17 residues. The CDR3: CASSQDPPGQGRHEQYF. CDR3 DNA sequence: TGTGCCAGCAGCCAAGATCCCCCCGGACAGGGAAGGCACGAGCAGTACTTC.

The chain links TRBV10-2 to TRBJ1-1; D call uncertain. CDR1 is WSHSY, CDR2 SAAADI, per germline. The CDR3 loop spans 11 amino acids. The V and J ends lost 7 bases and 5 bases respectively, with 8 bases between them. CDR3 in amino acids: CASTTGTEAFF. The CDR3 DNA is TGCGCCAGCACTACGGGGACTGAAGCTTTCTTT.

The chain has TRBV5-1 and TRBJ2-2; 7 bases fit TRBD2. The CDR3 covers 15 residues. Unmatched junction bases numbered 3, after V lost 1 base and J lost 3 bases. The germline V gene has CDR1 SGHRS and CDR2 YFSETQ. This CDR3 is CASSLTGGYTGELFF. The CDR3 bases are TGCGCCAGCAGCTTGACGGGAGGTTACACCGGGGAGCTGTTTTTT.

The V call is TRBV29-1, the J call TRBJ2-2; possible D gene TRBD2, 5 bases. This CDR3 comprises 15 residues. Germline CDR1 SQVTM, CDR2 ANQGSEA. V dropped 6 bases and J dropped 3 bases, with 17 bases sitting between them. The CDR3 sequence is CSVSGHRRDTGELFF. The DNA for the CDR3 is TGCAGCGTCAGTGGGCACCGGCGGGACACCGGGGAGCTGTTTTTT.

The V gene is TRBV14, the J gene TRBJ2-7; 7 nucleotides agree with TRBD1. Germline loops: CDR1 SGHDN, CDR2 FVKESK. The CDR3 has 15 amino acids. The ends lost 5 bases at V and 3 bases at J; junction bases unmatched: 10. In nucleotides, the CDR3 is TGTGCCAGCAGCAATAAGACAGGGCCCGTCTACGAGCAGTACTTC. It codes for CASSNKTGPVYEQYF.